Listed below are T cell receptor beta chains from one sample, sequenced in a study of CD8+ T cells in alopecia areata. Repertoires were generated with immunoSEQ multiplex PCR, while TCRdb's copy carries only in-frame clones and drops some. The sample records about 190,000 clones, around 50% being singletons. The input for sequencing was CD8+ T cells sorted from blood, taken at week 24, from a patient treated with tofacitinib. These receptors were taken from a human donor with alopecia areata. The CDR3 runs from the conserved cysteine through the conserved F or W. A D gene is named only where the DNA matches it firmly. Not every row has a clone size; where given, it reads once, few, many or a size class.

j_gene: TRBJ1-2; len: 16; abundance: .; d_gene: TRBD1; v_gene: TRBV10-2; CDR3aa: CASSPTKTGSSYGYTF; CDR3nt: TGCGCCAGCAGTCCGACCAAGACAGGGTCGAGCTATGGCTACACCTTC
j_gene: TRBJ2-1; len: 13; abundance: .; d_gene: .; v_gene: TRBV7-8; CDR3aa: CASSLGHYNEQFF; CDR3nt: TGTGCCAGCAGCTTAGGACACTACAATGAGCAGTTCTTC
j_gene: TRBJ2-2; len: 11; abundance: .; d_gene: .; v_gene: TRBV4-2; CDR3aa: CASQGGRELFF; CDR3nt: TGTGCCAGCCAGGGTGGGAGGGAGCTGTTTTTT
j_gene: TRBJ1-4; len: 14; abundance: .; d_gene: .; v_gene: TRBV2; CDR3aa: CASRNNGNNEKLFF; CDR3nt: TGTGCCAGCAGAAACAACGGAAACAATGAAAAACTGTTTTTT
j_gene: TRBJ1-5; len: 14; abundance: few; d_gene: TRBD1; v_gene: TRBV13; CDR3aa: CASNQGGSNQPQHF; CDR3nt: TGTGCCAGCAACCAGGGGGGTAGCAATCAGCCCCAGCATTTT
j_gene: TRBJ2-6; len: 17; abundance: .; d_gene: TRBD1; v_gene: TRBV7-2; CDR3aa: CASSSRDRGHGANVLTF; CDR3nt: TGTGCCAGCAGCTCCAGAGACAGGGGGCATGGGGCCAACGTCCTGACTTTC
j_gene: TRBJ1-3; len: 14; abundance: .; d_gene: .; v_gene: TRBV5-1; CDR3aa: CASSPGGAGNTIYF; CDR3nt: TGCGCCAGCAGTCCCGGGGGCGCTGGAAACACCATATATTTT
j_gene: TRBJ2-5; len: 11; abundance: few; d_gene: .; v_gene: TRBV2; CDR3aa: CATRGQETQYF; CDR3nt: TGTGCCACCCGCGGACAAGAGACCCAGTACTTC
j_gene: TRBJ2-7; len: 11; abundance: .; d_gene: .; v_gene: TRBV29-1; CDR3aa: CSVGQAYEQYF; CDR3nt: TGCAGCGTTGGGCAAGCTTACGAGCAGTACTTC
j_gene: TRBJ2-5; len: 16; abundance: .; d_gene: TRBD1; v_gene: TRBV5-8; CDR3aa: CASSRGDRDILETQYF; CDR3nt: TGTGCCAGCAGCCGCGGGGACAGGGACATATTGGAGACCCAGTACTTC
j_gene: TRBJ1-2; len: 13; abundance: few; d_gene: TRBD1; v_gene: TRBV7-9; CDR3aa: CASSGPTGWGYTF; CDR3nt: TGTGCCAGCAGCGGACCGACAGGGTGGGGCTACACCTTC
j_gene: TRBJ1-6; len: 14; abundance: .; d_gene: .; v_gene: TRBV5-4; CDR3aa: CASSSGQSNSPLHF; CDR3nt: TGTGCCAGCAGCTCAGGACAGTCGAATTCACCCCTCCACTTT
j_gene: TRBJ1-1; len: 12; abundance: .; d_gene: .; v_gene: TRBV13; CDR3aa: CASSSPDTEAFF; CDR3nt: TGTGCCAGCAGCTCCCCAGACACTGAAGCTTTCTTT
j_gene: TRBJ1-2; len: 12; abundance: .; d_gene: .; v_gene: TRBV29-1; CDR3aa: CSVEDPPYGYTF; CDR3nt: TGCAGCGTTGAAGATCCCCCCTATGGCTACACCTTC
j_gene: TRBJ2-5; len: 13; abundance: .; d_gene: .; v_gene: TRBV28; CDR3aa: CASGWTDQETQYF; CDR3nt: TGTGCCAGCGGTTGGACAGACCAAGAGACCCAGTACTTC
j_gene: TRBJ2-7; len: 13; abundance: once; d_gene: .; v_gene: TRBV5-6; CDR3aa: CASSFGQAYEQYF; CDR3nt: TGTGCCAGCAGCTTTGGGCAGGCCTACGAGCAGTACTTC